This TCR beta chain comes out of a study of cytomegalovirus exposure and HLA in healthy donors. The germline V gene encodes CDR1 SGDLS and CDR2 YYNGEE. Germline trimming cut 4 bases from V and 4 bases from J; bases unmatched to any gene: 4. This CDR3 spans 14 amino acids. This clone was recorded a few times. The antigen is not known. Healthy bone marrow donors supplied every sample. The study, taken as a whole, reports: With further analysis later on, most CMV-associated TCR beta chains appeared HLA-restricted. Several of the most significant clusters appeared linked to common viral pathogens, based on a later analysis. The likely origin of a cluster of highly shared sequence variants was a sequencing artifact.

Primers for the PCR totalled 60 Vbeta and 13 Jbeta. Assay used: immunoSEQ multiplex PCR; TCRdb lists only in-frame clones, some missing. The sample contains 110,000 to 150,000 clones, about three quarters of which appear only once. The rearrangement joins TRBV9 to TRBJ2-1; TRBD2 agrees at 8 bases. The sequenced sample consisted of PBMCs. This TCR was sampled from a male donor in good health and CMV-seropositive. CDR3 bases: TGTGCCAGCAGCATTAGCGGGGTTTACAATGAGCAGTTCTTC. Protein product: CASSISGVYNEQFF.